This entry features one T cell receptor beta chain sequence. Its antigen is currently unknown. This record comes from a study of cytomegalovirus exposure and HLA in healthy donors. Across the whole study: Some 180 million T cells yielded 117 million unique TCR beta sequences in earlier analysis. General study points: The majority of TCR sequences were rare, yet some public TCRs appeared in many donors. With later analysis, a missense DCLRE1C variant became linked to TCR beta V- and J-gene trimming. Sequencing likely caused a cluster of highly shared sequence variants.

The PCR was carried out with 60 Vbeta primers and 13 Jbeta primers. Assay used: immunoSEQ multiplex PCR; TCRdb lists only in-frame clones, some missing. The sample records roughly 90,000 clones, less than 85% being singletons. Per germline, CDR1 MNHEY and CDR2 SMNVEV (reference sequence). V was clipped by 4 bases and J by 5 bases, with 9 bases between them. There are 13 residues in the CDR3. Sequenced material: PBMCs. This sequence joins TRBV27 and TRBJ2-1, with D unresolved. This TCR came from a man aged 18 to 29 in good health and CMV-seronegative. The DNA of the CDR3 is TGTGCCAGCAGTTCGTGGCTGAACAATGAGCAGTTCTTC. Its translation: CASSSWLNNEQFF.